Listed below are T cell receptor beta chains from one sample, sequenced in a study of blood T cells in healthy people across ages. From the 5' RACE reads, TCRdb called clonotypes with MiXCR, one entry per CDR3 protein. The sample holds 700,000 to 850,000 distinct CDR3 sequences; about 55% are singletons and the top ten take about 42%. What was sequenced was blood. These receptors originate from a man older than 75 in good health. The CDR3 runs from the conserved cysteine through the conserved F or W. Each record gives: D gene, J gene, V gene, clone size, CDR3 DNA, CDR3 protein. A D gene is named only where the DNA matches it firmly. Rows may omit the clone size; those that give it use once, few, many or a size class.

D: NA; J: TRBJ2-5; V: TRBV19; size: few; DNA: TGTGCCAGTAGTATTGCGGAGACCCAGTACTTC; CDR3: CASSIAETQYF
D: TRBD2; J: TRBJ2-1; V: TRBV24-1; size: NA; DNA: TGTGCCACCAGTCCGGGGACTAGCGGGGCCCCTCGGCACAATGAGCAGTTCTTC; CDR3: CATSPGTSGAPRHNEQFF
D: NA; J: TRBJ2-7; V: TRBV24-1; size: NA; DNA: TGTGCCACCAGTTCATTCCGGGACGGATCCTACGAGCAGTACTTC; CDR3: CATSSFRDGSYEQYF
D: NA; J: TRBJ2-1; V: TRBV29-1; size: few; DNA: TGCAGCGTTGAAGACGGACCTCCCTCCTACAATGAGCAGTTCTTC; CDR3: CSVEDGPPSYNEQFF
D: TRBD1; J: TRBJ2-1; V: TRBV6-6; size: once; DNA: TGTGCCAGCAGTTACATAGGACAGGGAGCACATGAGCAGTTCTTC; CDR3: CASSYIGQGAHEQFF
D: TRBD1; J: TRBJ1-2; V: TRBV20-1; size: few; DNA: TGCAGTGCTATCACGGACAGGGCGAACTATGGCTACACCTTC; CDR3: CSAITDRANYGYTF
D: TRBD1; J: TRBJ2-7; V: TRBV10-3; size: NA; DNA: TGTGCCATCAGTGGGGACAGCCTCTCCTACGAGCAGTACTTC; CDR3: CAISGDSLSYEQYF
D: NA; J: TRBJ2-7; V: TRBV7-2; size: NA; DNA: TGTGCCAGCAACTTAGTGGGGACACCAGCCTACGAGCAGTACTTC; CDR3: CASNLVGTPAYEQYF
D: TRBD1; J: TRBJ1-1; V: TRBV6-6; size: NA; DNA: TGTGCCAGCAGTTACTCCGGACAGGCAATAGTGAACACTGAAGCTTTCTTT; CDR3: CASSYSGQAIVNTEAFF
D: NA; J: TRBJ2-7; V: TRBV5-1; size: few; DNA: TGCGCCAGCAGCTTGGGTATGAGGGCGGAGCAGTACTTC; CDR3: CASSLGMRAEQYF
D: NA; J: TRBJ1-2; V: TRBV20-1; size: NA; DNA: TGCAGTGCCAGAGATCTCTGGAACAGCGTTGGCTACACCTTC; CDR3: CSARDLWNSVGYTF
D: NA; J: TRBJ2-3; V: TRBV7-2; size: NA; DNA: TGTGCCAGCAGCTTAGCGGTTAGCGGAGGCACAGATACGCAGTATTTT; CDR3: CASSLAVSGGTDTQYF
D: TRBD2; J: TRBJ2-5; V: TRBV3-1; size: NA; DNA: TGTGCCAGCAGCCAGCGGACTAGGGTGTCGCAGACCCAGTACTTC; CDR3: CASSQRTRVSQTQYF
D: NA; J: TRBJ2-7; V: TRBV6-5; size: NA; DNA: TGTGCCAGCAGCACCTTAGACACTTACGAGCAGTACTTC; CDR3: CASSTLDTYEQYF
D: TRBD2; J: TRBJ2-3; V: TRBV2; size: NA; DNA: TGTGCCAGCAGTGACGGACTAGCGGGCCTTGCAGATACGCAGTATTTT; CDR3: CASSDGLAGLADTQYF
D: NA; J: TRBJ2-7; V: TRBV20-1; size: NA; DNA: TGCAGTGAGAGCAGGCGTGATTACGAGCAGTACTTC; CDR3: CSESRRDYEQYF
D: NA; J: TRBJ2-7; V: TRBV4-1; size: NA; DNA: TGCGCCAGCAGCCAGGGGGTGGGCAGCCTCCCCTACGAGCAGTACTTC; CDR3: CASSQGVGSLPYEQYF
D: NA; J: TRBJ2-2; V: TRBV29-1; size: NA; DNA: TGCAGCGTCGCCACCACCGGGGAGCTGTTTTTT; CDR3: CSVATTGELFF
D: NA; J: TRBJ1-1; V: TRBV9; size: NA; DNA: TGTGCCAGCAGCGTAAGTACGGTATTGAACACTGAAGCTTTCTTT; CDR3: CASSVSTVLNTEAFF
D: TRBD2; J: TRBJ2-1; V: TRBV4-2; size: few; DNA: TGTGCCAGCAGCCAAAGGACTAGCGAATCTTCCTACAATGAGCAGTTCTTC; CDR3: CASSQRTSESSYNEQFF
D: NA; J: TRBJ2-5; V: TRBV29-1; size: NA; DNA: TGCAGCGCTACTCTAGCTGGCGAGACCCGGTACTTC; CDR3: CSATLAGETRYF
D: NA; J: TRBJ2-4; V: TRBV7-2; size: NA; DNA: TGTGCCAGCAGCATTAGTACAGAACAGTACTTC; CDR3: CASSISTEQYF
D: NA; J: TRBJ1-1; V: TRBV27; size: NA; DNA: TGTGCCAGCTGGGGACCAAACACTGAAGCTTTCTTT; CDR3: CASWGPNTEAFF
D: NA; J: TRBJ2-4; V: TRBV6-6; size: NA; DNA: TGTGCCAGCAGTTATTCGGAGGAGCAGTACTTC; CDR3: CASSYSEEQYF
D: TRBD1; J: TRBJ1-2; V: TRBV6-6; size: few; DNA: TGTGCCTCCCGACAGGGAGAGGGGGACTATGGCTACACCTTC; CDR3: CASRQGEGDYGYTF